Listed here is a single TCR beta chain. The CDR3 has 9 amino acids. V was clipped by 4 bases and J by 12 bases, with 1 base between them. In germline, CDR1 is ENHRY, CDR2 SYGVKD. The sample comes from a study of T-cell reconstitution after alpha-beta-depleted transplantation in children. Unique molecular identifiers were used in preparing the TCRbeta library. Using its own MiXCR run on the PCR reads, TCRdb lists one record per CDR3 protein. The table lists some 520,000 distinct CDR3 sequences, 32% of them singletons. This TCR came from a human donor who donated a stem cell graft to a child with aplastic anemia. This rearrangement joins TRBV10-3 to TRBJ1-6; D is unclear. The sequences come from PBMCs from the stem cell graft donor, collected from the stem cell graft. The CDR3 bases are TGTGCCATCAGTGTACCCCTCCACTTT. Translation: CAISVPLHF.